The clone carrying this TCR beta chain was seen ten or more times. Its antigen is not known. Amplification of TCR beta CDR3 regions was performed using RNA transcripts as template. When the TCR CDR3 underwent first-round RT-PCR, the HTBI primer set was used. TCRdb re-derived calls from the multiplex PCR reads in MiXCR, one entry per CDR3 protein. The data contain 450,000 to 600,000 distinct CDR3 sequences, about 20% of them singletons. The sample comes from a study of T cells in Graves' hyperthyroidism and ophthalmopathy. The germline V and J ends were trimmed by 5 bases and 2 bases, with 10 bases remaining between them. The CDR3 runs to 15 residues. Germline-derived CDR1 and CDR2 are MNHNS and SASEGT. Whole-study findings and limits: Before onset, ophthalmopathy was predicted by the model a median 6.5 months earlier. Ophthalmopathy and stable hyperthyroidism were told apart by a 13 V-J model. Clonotypes that were expanded in thyroid above 0.001 mostly appeared in blood too.

Material for sequencing was blood. The sequence derives from a middle-aged man with Graves' ophthalmopathy. The V and J genes are TRBV6-1 and TRBJ2-6; D is uncertain. CDR3 bases: TGTGCCAGCAGTAAGCAAGTTACTGGGGCCAACGTCCTGACTTTC. This encodes CASSKQVTGANVLTF.